This T cell receptor beta chain was captured in a study of blood T cells in healthy people across ages. Study observations and caveats: Long-lived donors carried more naive CD4+ cells and greater diversity than aged donors. Per million T cells, TCR beta diversity dropped roughly linearly as age increased.

This clonotype showed up just a few times. The antigen remains unidentified. Together with a sample-barcoded 5' primer, a J-beta primer mix was included in a second PCR lasting roughly 7 to 11 cycles. Via MiXCR, TCRdb re-called the 5' RACE reads, giving one row per CDR3 protein. This sample yields roughly 1.5 million distinct CDR3 sequences, of which 42% are seen a single time; 4% belongs to the top ten. Trimming stripped 3 bases from V and 2 bases from J, with 11 bases between. The CDR3 is made up of 15 amino acids. Donation came from healthy Caucasian individuals in Russia who were aged roughly 6 to 95.

This clonotype was sampled from a woman under 30 in good health. Sequenced input: blood. This chain uses TRBV12-3 or TRBV12-4 with TRBJ1-5; no definite D call. In DNA, the CDR3 is TGTGCCAGCAGTTTTCGTGATTGGGGCAATCAGCCCCAGCATTTT. This gives the protein CASSFRDWGNQPQHF.